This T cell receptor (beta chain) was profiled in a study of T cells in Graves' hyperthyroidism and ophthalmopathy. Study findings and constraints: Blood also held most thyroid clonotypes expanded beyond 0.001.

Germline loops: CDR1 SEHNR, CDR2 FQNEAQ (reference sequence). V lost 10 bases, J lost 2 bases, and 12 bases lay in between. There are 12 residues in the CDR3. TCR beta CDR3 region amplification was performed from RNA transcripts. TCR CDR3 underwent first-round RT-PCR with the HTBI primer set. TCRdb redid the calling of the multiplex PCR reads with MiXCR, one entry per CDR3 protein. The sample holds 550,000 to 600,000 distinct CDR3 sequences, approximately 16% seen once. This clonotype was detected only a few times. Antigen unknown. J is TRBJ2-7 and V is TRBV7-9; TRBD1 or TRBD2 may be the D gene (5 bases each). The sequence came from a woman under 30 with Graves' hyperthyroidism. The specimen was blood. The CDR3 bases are TGTGCCAATGGGACCCTGACCTACGAGCAGTACTTC. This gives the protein CANGTLTYEQYF.